Listed here are 19 T cell receptor beta chains from one sample, sequenced in a study of molecular identifiers for immune sequencing clone quantification. TCRdb redid the calling of the PCR reads with MiXCR, one entry per CDR3 protein. This sample has 250,000 to 400,000 distinct CDR3 sequences, with around 21% found just once. Material: naive CD8+ T cells from blood, with Jurkat cell RNA spiked in. The subset here: FACS-sorted CD8+CD4-CCR7+CD45RA+ naive T cells. All receptors come from a human donor in good health. Some libraries in this study had Jurkat cell RNA spiked in.

The rearrangement uses TRBV11-3 and TRBJ2-3; tentative D call: TRBD1 (6 bases). The CDR3 totals 15 residues. CDR1 and CDR2 from the germline V gene are SGHNT and YENEEA. The V gene lost 4 bases and the J gene lost 2 bases, with 13 bases spanning the gap. CDR3 nucleotides: TGTGCCAGCAGCTCCAGGGGATCGGACACAGATACGCAGTATTTT. Translated, it gives CASSSRGSDTDTQYF.

Comment on this clonotype: This may be a read error, as it is one base from a much larger clone. The V gene is TRBV5-6, the J gene TRBJ2-7; D assignment may be TRBD1 or TRBD2 (5 bases each). Germline lookup yields CDR1 SGHDT and CDR2 YYEEEE. CDR3 size: 12 residues. The CDR3 here is CAGSFQGPEQYF. As DNA, the CDR3 is TGTGCCGGCAGCTTTCAGGGACCCGAGCAGTACTTC.

This clonotype was detected many times. This chain uses TRBV12-3 or TRBV12-4 with TRBJ2-4; tentatively, D is TRBD1 or TRBD2 (6 bases each). CDR3 size: 16 residues. Trimming removed 5 bases from V and 3 bases from J, with 17 bases in between. The CDR3 DNA reads TGTGCCAGCAGTCCAAGTGGGGGGCTCGTCAAAAACATTCAGTACTTC. It translates to CASSPSGGLVKNIQYF.

In the case of this clonotype: This may be a read error: a much more frequent sequence differs by one nucleotide. The J gene is TRBJ2-4, the V gene TRBV7-9; possible D gene TRBD1, 5 bases. With 5 bases removed from V and 0 bases from J, the gap between germline ends came to 11 bases. This CDR3 has 15 residues. Germline assignment: CDR1 SEHNR and CDR2 FQNEAQ (reference sequence). Written as DNA, the CDR3 is TGTGCCAGCAGCGCCGCAGGGTTAGCCAAAAACATTCAGTACTTC. It specifies CASSAAGLAKNIQYF.

The rearrangement uses TRBV6-2 or TRBV6-3 and TRBJ2-3, with D possibly TRBD2 on 6 matching bases. The CDR3 extends over 16 amino acids. Per the germline V gene, CDR1 is MNHEY and CDR2 is SVGEGT. V lost 0 bases, J lost 3 bases, and 13 bases lay in between. The CDR3 nucleotides read TGTGCCAGCAGTTACTCGACGCGGGAAGGAACAGATACGCAGTATTTT. Amino acid sequence: CASSYSTREGTDTQYF.

This clonotype was seen repeatedly, ten times or more. The J gene is TRBJ2-7, the V gene TRBV29-1, with a possible D match to TRBD1 (7 bases). The CDR3 loop spans 15 amino acids. Trimming stripped 0 bases from V and 1 base from J, with 13 bases between. The V gene's germline CDR1 is SQVTM and CDR2 ANQGSEA. CDR3 coding DNA: TGCAGCGTTGAAGATGAGGAGGGGGCTTCCTACGAGCAGTACTTC. Translated, it gives CSVEDEEGASYEQYF.

This clonotype appeared many times. The V and J genes are TRBV7-9 and TRBJ1-1; maybe TRBD1 (6 bases). Germline CDR1 is SEHNR and CDR2 is FQNEAQ (reference sequence). This CDR3 is 12 amino acids long. The V gene lost 5 bases and the J gene lost 5 bases, with 9 bases spanning the gap. DNA of the CDR3: TGTGCCAGCAGCCCACAGGGAACTGAAGCTTTCTTT. It translates to CASSPQGTEAFF.

Regarding this clonotype: At one end, the junction sequence differs from germline, possibly due to a read error. The V and J genes are TRBV2 and TRBJ2-5; TRBD2 agrees at 12 bases. This CDR3 comprises 22 residues. Looked up from germline, CDR1 is SNHLY and CDR2 is FYNNEI. Here the CDR3 DNA reads TGTGCCAGCGCAGCACTTAGGACTAGCGGGGTTGCCCCGAGTCCCCTCAAAGAGACCCGGTACTTC. Protein product: CASAALRTSGVAPSPLKETRYF.

Turning to this clonotype: A much larger clone lies a single base off, so this may be a read error. The rearrangement uses TRBV11-2 and TRBJ2-7; TRBD1 agrees at 9 bases. This CDR3 contains 15 residues. The V gene's germline CDR1 is SGHAT and CDR2 FQNNGV. DNA for the CDR3: TGTGCCGGCAGCCCCGCCAACAGGGGGCAGTGGGAGCAGTACTTC. It codes for CAGSPANRGQWEQYF. The entire variable domain, with the rest obtained from reference TRBV11-2 and TRBJ2-7, is as follows: EAGVAQSPRYKIIEKRQSVAFWCNPISGHATLYWYQQILGQGPKLLIQFQNNGVVDDSQLPKDRFSAERLKGVDSTLKIQPAKLEDSAVYLCAGSPANRGQWEQYFGPGTRLTVT.

This rearrangement joins TRBV13 to TRBJ1-2; D call uncertain. This CDR3 is built from 17 residues. Germline V gene sequence: CDR1 PRHDT, CDR2 FYEKMQ (reference sequence). V lost 0 bases to trimming and J lost 2 bases, with 16 bases between them. Here the CDR3 DNA reads TGTGCCAGCAGCTTAGGCCCCAGGAACCCATTCAACTATGGCTACACCTTC. Its protein is CASSLGPRNPFNYGYTF.

The chain is built from TRBV3-1 and TRBJ1-1; no reliable D call. Trimming removed 3 bases from V and 6 bases from J, with 11 bases in between. This CDR3 region has 13 residues. The germline CDR1 and CDR2 sequences are LGHDT and YNNKEL (reference sequence). The CDR3 loop is CASSHPYSSEAFF. CDR3 nucleotides: TGTGCCAGCAGCCATCCCTATTCCTCTGAAGCTTTCTTT.

This clonotype has a count of ten or more. The chain carries TRBV9 and TRBJ2-5; the match to TRBD1 covers 8 bases. Germline V gene sequence: CDR1 SGDLS, CDR2 YYNGEE. This CDR3 is built from 15 residues. Losses at the gene ends were 4 bases for V and 5 bases for J; bases not matched to a gene: 10. The chain's CDR3 is CASSPEDRAGETQYF. The CDR3 nucleotides are TGTGCCAGCAGCCCCGAGGACAGGGCCGGGGAGACCCAGTACTTC. Complete variable domain (other parts from reference TRBV9 and TRBJ2-5): DSGVTQTPKHLITATGQRVTLRCSPRSGDLSVYWYQQSLDQGLQFLIQYYNGEERAKGNILERFSAQQFPDLHSELNLSSLELGDSALYFCASSPEDRAGETQYFGPGTRLLVL.

This clonotype was seen at least ten times. The chain has TRBV7-2 and TRBJ2-7; 12 nucleotides align to TRBD2. The CDR3 is 16 amino acids. Germline trimming cut 5 bases from V and 5 bases from J; bases unmatched to any gene: 10. The V gene's germline CDR1 is SGHTA and CDR2 FQGNSA. For the CDR3, the DNA is TGTGCCAGCAGCCCCCTGGTGGGACTAGCGGGCCACGAGCAGTACTTC. Its translation is CASSPLVGLAGHEQYF.

This chain links TRBV11-2 with TRBJ2-7, with 8 bases lining up with TRBD2. The J segment lost 7 bases and the V segment lost 5 bases, leaving 19 bases of the junction unmatched. CDR3 length: 17 amino acids. From germline, CDR1 is SGHAT and CDR2 FQNNGV. This chain's CDR3 is CASSPSGWLAGALEQYF. The CDR3 DNA sequence: TGTGCCAGCAGCCCTAGCGGGTGGCTAGCGGGTGCTCTAGAGCAGTACTTC.

This clonotype was observed many times. The V and J genes are TRBV20-1 and TRBJ1-1; a weak D match, TRBD1 (6 bases). CDR3 size: 16 residues. From germline, CDR1 is DFQATT and CDR2 SNEGSKA (reference sequence). Trimming stripped 4 bases from V and 1 base from J, with 19 bases between. Here the CDR3 DNA reads TGCAGTGCTAAGGAATTGTGGGGGGGCGAGAACACTGAAGCTTTCTTT. It is translated as CSAKELWGGENTEAFF.

This clonotype was counted many times. J is TRBJ2-1 and V is TRBV6-6, with 9 bases identical to TRBD1. The V gene end was trimmed by 6 bases and the J gene end by 9 bases; junction bases not matched to a gene: 12. Germline V CDR1 and CDR2: MNHNY, SVGAGI (reference sequence). This CDR3 contains 15 residues. CDR3 amino acids: CASSPGTGYFGEQFF. The CDR3 DNA follows: TGTGCCAGCAGCCCAGGGACAGGGTATTTCGGTGAGCAGTTCTTC.

The table lists this clonotype with many counts. This chain uses TRBV7-6 with TRBJ1-5, with no clear D. CDR3 length: 14 amino acids. Trimming stripped 5 bases from V and 2 bases from J, with 10 bases between. Per germline, CDR1 SGHVS and CDR2 FNYEAQ. The CDR3 nucleotides read TGTGCCAGCAGCCCCGGTGCTGGCAATCAGCCCCAGCATTTT. It specifies CASSPGAGNQPQHF.

In its sample, this clonotype was seen many times. The V call is TRBV27, the J call TRBJ1-6; D is possibly TRBD1 (5 bases). This CDR3 contains 15 residues. From germline, CDR1 is MNHEY and CDR2 SMNVEV (reference sequence). The ends were cut back, 5 bases at V and 5 bases at J, with 13 bases in the middle. The CDR3 loop reads CASSHVGPNNSPLHF. The CDR3, as DNA: TGTGCCAGCAGTCACGTGGGACCAAATAATTCACCCCTCCACTTT.

This clonotype was counted only a few times. The junction does not match germline at one end; this may be a read error. The chain carries TRBV28 and TRBJ1-3, with a tentative D call TRBD1 (5 bases). Germline CDR1 MDHEN, CDR2 SYDVKM. This CDR3 contains 14 residues. CDR3 residues: CASSLDSSGNTICF. CDR3 nucleotide sequence: TGTGCCAGCAGTTTAGACAGCTCTGGAAACACCATATGTTTT.